The 15 T cell receptor beta chains listed next were all sequenced from one sample in a study of PD-L1 blockade in urothelial cancer (dated by TCRdb to the late 2010s). Library creation used the immunoSEQ multiplex PCR assay. The source is immuneACCESS, and TCRdb retained only in-frame sequences with V and J called. Part of the clones is not carried over; for the studies checked, unresolved V genes explain less than half of this, and the remainder is unexplained. The sample table holds tens of thousands of clones, of which almost 90% were seen once. Of the sample, around 3.4% falls within the top ten clones. This specimen consisted of PBMCs, obtained around atezolizumab (anti-PD-L1) treatment. These receptors were taken from a man between 50 and 59 years old with urothelial cancer.

The chain links TRBV29-1 to TRBJ2-1, with 9 bases identical to TRBD2. With 3 bases clipped from V and 4 bases from J, the junction kept 4 bases outside the gene matches. The CDR3 has 14 residues. CDR1 is SQVTM and CDR2 is ANQGSEA in the germline V gene. CDR3 sequence: CSVDPSGRYNEQFF. In nucleotides, the CDR3 is TGCAGCGTTGATCCCAGCGGGAGGTACAATGAGCAGTTCTTC.

This chain joins TRBV5-1 and TRBJ2-7; 7 bases line up with TRBD2. Germline-derived CDR1 and CDR2 are SGHRS and YFSETQ. The CDR3 totals 13 residues. Unmatched junction bases numbered 6, after V lost 4 bases and J lost 5 bases. In DNA form, the CDR3 reads TGCGCCAGCAGCCCTCGGACTAGTAACGAGCAGTACTTC. This encodes CASSPRTSNEQYF.

Worth noting for this clone: Distinct nucleotide sequences in the sample also encode this CDR3. V and J are TRBV4-1 and TRBJ1-5, with TRBD1 matching 8 bases. Germline V gene sequence: CDR1 MGHRA, CDR2 YSYEKL. The CDR3 contains 17 residues. With 0 bases clipped from V and 4 bases from J, the junction kept 8 bases outside the gene matches. CDR3 sequence: CASSQERQGMTNQPQHF. The CDR3 DNA reads as TGCGCCAGCAGCCAAGAGAGACAGGGGATGACAAATCAGCCCCAGCATTTT.

The J gene is TRBJ1-2, the V gene TRBV9, with D possibly TRBD1 on 5 matching bases. Per germline, CDR1 SGDLS and CDR2 YYNGEE. The CDR3 loop spans 16 amino acids. V was shortened by 0 bases and J by 1 base, with 13 bases between the two germline ends. The CDR3 loop reads CASSVAARAINYGYTF. The CDR3 nucleotides read TGTGCCAGCAGCGTAGCAGCCAGGGCGATTAACTATGGCTACACCTTC. The full variable domain, rest sourced from reference TRBV9 and TRBJ1-2, is DSGVTQTPKHLITATGQRVTLRCSPRSGDLSVYWYQQSLDQGLQFLIQYYNGEERAKGNILERFSAQQFPDLHSELNLSSLELGDSALYFCASSVAARAINYGYTFGSGTRLTVV.

The genes are TRBV10-3 and TRBJ2-3; perhaps TRBD1 as D (5 bases). This CDR3 comprises 17 residues. Germline CDR1 and CDR2: ENHRY and SYGVKD. V lost 0 bases and J lost 0, with 13 bases in between. CDR3 residues: CAISESLTDPSTDTQYF. The CDR3 DNA reads TGTGCCATCAGTGAGTCTTTGACAGACCCTAGCACAGATACGCAGTATTTT.

The V gene is TRBV2, the J gene TRBJ2-5, with 9 positions matching TRBD2. Per the germline V gene, CDR1 is SNHLY and CDR2 is FYNNEI. The CDR3 sequence is 12 residues long. The V segment lost 8 bases and the J segment 5 bases; nucleotides outside the gene matches: 3. This chain's CDR3 is CASGRGGETQYF. CDR3 sequence (DNA): TGTGCCAGCGGGCGGGGGGGCGAGACCCAGTACTTC.

The rearrangement joins TRBV9 to TRBJ2-3, with TRBD2 matching 14 bases. The length of the CDR3 is 18 residues. CDR1 is SGDLS and CDR2 is YYNGEE in the germline V gene. After removal of 3 bases from V and 1 base from J, the junction contained 7 bases not matched to a gene. CDR3 sequence: CASSEDRTSGRRTDTQYF. CDR3 in DNA: TGTGCCAGCAGCGAAGACAGGACTAGCGGGAGGCGCACAGATACGCAGTATTTT.

This chain joins TRBV7-9 and TRBJ2-5, with D possibly TRBD2 on 5 matching bases. In germline, CDR1 is SEHNR, CDR2 FQNEAQ (reference sequence). This CDR3 has 14 residues. The germline V and J ends were trimmed by 0 bases and 7 bases, with 12 bases remaining between them. The CDR3 reads CASSLASGLMTQYF. The CDR3 DNA reads TGTGCCAGCAGCTTAGCTTCGGGGTTGATGACCCAGTACTTC.

This chain uses TRBV5-1 with TRBJ2-3; 14 bases are shared with TRBD2. Unmatched junction bases numbered 4, after V lost 4 bases and J lost 3 bases. Germline V gene sequence: CDR1 SGHRS, CDR2 YFSETQ. There are 16 residues in the CDR3. The CDR3 nucleotides are TGCGCCAGCAGCACGGGGACTAGCGGGGGAACAGATACGCAGTATTTT. Its protein is CASSTGTSGGTDTQYF.

This clone was observed a single time. This chain uses TRBV30 with TRBJ2-7; D is unclear. Trimming took 0 bases from V and 5 from J, leaving 11 bases between them. The CDR3 spans 13 residues. CDR1 is GTSNPN, CDR2 SVGIG, per germline (reference sequence). The CDR3 spells CAWSVLLPDEQYF. In DNA, the CDR3 is TGTGCCTGGAGTGTCCTACTCCCGGACGAGCAGTACTTC.

The V gene is TRBV7-9, the J gene TRBJ2-1, with 9 bases fitting TRBD2. The CDR3 loop spans 15 amino acids. V lost 5 bases and J lost 7; bases outside the gene matches: 9. The V gene's germline CDR1 is SEHNR and CDR2 FQNEAQ (reference sequence). The chain's CDR3 is CASSPPSGETNEQFF. The CDR3, as DNA: TGTGCCAGCAGCCCTCCTAGCGGGGAGACGAATGAGCAGTTCTTC.

In this sample, this clone turned up once. This sequence joins TRBV9 and TRBJ1-5; D unclear. CDR1 is SGDLS and CDR2 is YYNGEE in the germline V gene. The CDR3 extends over 13 amino acids. Trimming pared 0 bases from V and 6 bases from J, leaving 7 bases between. The CDR3 reads CASSVGISQPQHF. As DNA, the CDR3 is TGTGCCAGCAGCGTAGGAATTAGTCAGCCCCAGCATTTT.

The CDR3 sequence is CASSFQGGSYNEQFF. Written as DNA, the CDR3 is TGTGCCAGCAGTTTCCAGGGGGGTTCCTACAATGAGCAGTTCTTC. This sequence joins TRBV6-5 and TRBJ2-1, with D maybe TRBD1 (7 bases). V was trimmed by 4 bases and J by 1 base, leaving 11 bases between them. The germline V gene encodes CDR1 MNHEY and CDR2 SVGAGI. The CDR3 is made up of 15 amino acids.

V usage is TRBV18 and J usage is TRBJ2-1; TRBD2 matches at 8 bases. CDR1 is KGHSH, CDR2 LQKENI, per germline. Losses at the gene ends were 0 bases for V and 3 bases for J; bases not matched to a gene: 7. The CDR3 runs to 17 residues. The DNA of the CDR3 is TGTGCCAGCTCACCACCTTTCCGCGGGAGGTACTACAATGAGCAGTTCTTC. It specifies CASSPPFRGRYYNEQFF.

V and J are TRBV7-9 and TRBJ2-1; 8 bases line up with TRBD1. The CDR3 loop spans 16 amino acids. Per germline, CDR1 SEHNR and CDR2 FQNEAQ (reference sequence). J gave up 4 bases and V 5 bases, and 10 bases lay outside the gene matches. Written as DNA, the CDR3 is TGTGCCAGCAGCCAGGGGGCCCGTATTGAGTACAATGAGCAGTTCTTC. Translation: CASSQGARIEYNEQFF.